This paragraph reports one T cell receptor (beta chain). Random-hexamer reverse transcription was applied to roughly 0.5 to 1 ug RNA. TCRdb fed the immunoSEQ multiplex PCR reads into MiXCR, producing one record per CDR3 protein. The sample lists some 140,000 distinct CDR3 sequences, 95% occurring once. These data are taken from a study of CD8 T cells in Susac syndrome. Looking at the study overall: Patients with Susac syndrome were therapy-naive, on corticosteroids, or on intravenous immunoglobulin alone at the time that blood was drawn.

Patients with Susac syndrome met the recently defined diagnostic criteria for definite or probable disease. Germline V gene sequence: CDR1 DFQATT, CDR2 SNEGSKA (reference sequence). This CDR3 has 13 residues. Trimming stripped 6 bases from V and 4 bases from J, with 13 bases between. Sample: CD8+ T cells from PBMCs. The clonotype comes from a human donor with Susac syndrome. The genes are TRBV20-1 and TRBJ1-3; D remains unclear. The CDR3 here is CSALDGLGNTIYF. In DNA form, the CDR3 reads TGCAGTGCCCTCGACGGGCTGGGAAACACCATATATTTT.